Sequencing of this TCR beta chain was carried out in a study of blood T cell repertoires in COVID-19. Whole-study context: Whether acute or convalescent, the COVID-19 samples came from the United States, Italy and Spain.

The germline gives CDR1 SEHNR, CDR2 FQNEAQ (reference sequence). Trimming stripped 1 base from V and 1 base from J, with 14 bases between. The CDR3 spans 17 residues. Across about two dozen US areas, participants ranged in age from roughly 18 to 89 years. Categorization into cohorts depended on clinical history that participants reported. Original methodology: The assay estimated nucleated cells by amplifying reference gene primers. Data came from immunoSEQ multiplex PCR; TCRdb stores just in-frame clones and leaves some out. V and J calls and clone size are those listed in that table; D and trimming were worked out from the DNA. This sample has about 150,000 clones, with 85% found just once.

The source material was PBMCs or T cells enriched from blood (not recorded which). This receptor was obtained from a woman aged 40-49 years who had recovered from COVID-19. This chain uses TRBV7-9 with TRBJ2-1; tentatively, D is TRBD2 (7 bases). Here the CDR3 reads CASSLESGGQSYNEQFF. The CDR3 nucleotides are TGTGCCAGCAGCTTAGAGTCCGGGGGGCAGTCCTACAATGAGCAGTTCTTC.